Following are 10 T cell receptor beta chains from one sample sequenced in a study of T cell responses to AZD1222 COVID-19 vaccine. The repertoire was sequenced with immunoSEQ multiplex PCR; TCRdb's copy has only in-frame clones and lacks some. Of 110,000 to 150,000 clones in the sample, 90% to 95% were seen once. The sample consisted of peripheral blood, taken on day 0 of AZD1222 vaccination. The receptors stem from an adult in good health.

The rearrangement joins TRBV10-2 to TRBJ1-5; possible D gene TRBD1, 5 bases. This CDR3 contains 14 residues. V lost 2 bases, J lost 5 bases, and 10 bases lay in between. CDR1 WSHSY and CDR2 SAAADI come from the germline V gene. As DNA, the CDR3 is TGCGCCAGCAGTGAGGTCCAGGGCGATCAGCCCCAGCATTTT. Protein product: CASSEVQGDQPQHF.

Details on this clone: The sample has other DNA sequences that encode this CDR3 too. The V gene is TRBV7-2, the J gene TRBJ1-5; TRBD1 aligns across 10 bases. This CDR3 region has 14 residues. Germline CDR1 and CDR2: SGHTA and FQGNSA. The V segment lost 5 bases and the J segment 4 bases; nucleotides outside the gene matches: 2. The CDR3 coding sequence is TGTGCCAGCAGCAGGACAGGGGGTAATCAGCCCCAGCATTTT. Translating gives CASSRTGGNQPQHF.

Note on this clone: The sample carries other DNA sequences with the same CDR3. The chain uses TRBV5-4 and TRBJ2-5, with TRBD1 as a possible D gene (6 bases). The CDR3 has 14 residues. Germline CDR1 SGHNT, CDR2 YYREEE (reference sequence). V lost 2 bases and J 1 base, leaving 9 bases between the germline ends. CDR3 protein: CASSLQGSQETQYF. CDR3 sequence (DNA): TGTGCCAGCAGCTTACAGGGAAGCCAAGAGACCCAGTACTTC.

Details on this clone: At one boundary the junction diverges from the germline segment, which might be a read error. Other DNA sequences in the same sample also yield this CDR3. The chain is built from TRBV19 and TRBJ1-6; TRBD1 might be the D (6 bases). CDR1 is LNHDA and CDR2 is SQIVND in the germline V gene (reference sequence). This CDR3 region has 13 residues. CDR3 in DNA: TGCGCCAGTAACCCGACAGGAGCGTCACCCCTCCACTTT. Translation: CASNPTGASPLHF.

The table lists this clone with a count of one. The chain employs TRBV6-5 and TRBJ1-1, with a possible D match to TRBD1 (5 bases). Between the trimmed V and J ends, which lost 2 bases and 1 base, there was a span of 11 bases. Germline V gene sequence: CDR1 MNHEY, CDR2 SVGAGI. The CDR3 contains 15 residues. CDR3 residues: CASSYPTDQNTEAFF. The CDR3 region has the DNA TGTGCCAGCAGTTACCCGACAGATCAGAACACTGAAGCTTTCTTT.

The rearrangement uses TRBV9 and TRBJ2-3; possibly TRBD2 for D (5 bases). CDR1 and CDR2 from the germline V gene are SGDLS and YYNGEE. The CDR3 is made up of 15 amino acids. V was clipped by 3 bases and J by 0 bases, with 11 bases between them. The CDR3 is CASSAMGVSTDTQYF. CDR3 nucleotide sequence: TGTGCCAGCAGCGCCATGGGAGTTAGCACAGATACGCAGTATTTT.

The chain has TRBV10-2 and TRBJ1-6, with D possibly TRBD1 on 6 matching bases. CDR1 and CDR2 (germline): WSHSY, SAAADI. The ends were cut back, 0 bases at V and 10 bases at J, with 25 bases in the middle. The CDR3 is made up of 19 amino acids. In DNA form, the CDR3 reads TGCGCCAGCAGTGAGTCCCGCTCCTATACAGGGCCGGACGTCTCACCCCTCCACTTT. Its translation is CASSESRSYTGPDVSPLHF.

The chain is built from TRBV14 and TRBJ2-3, with D possibly called TRBD1 or TRBD2 (5 bases each). Germline V gene lookup returns CDR1 SGHDN and CDR2 FVKESK. The CDR3 extends over 16 amino acids. Trimming removed 0 bases at V and 1 base at J, with 11 bases between. This CDR3 is CASSQERGLGTDTQYF. In DNA, the CDR3 is TGTGCCAGCAGCCAAGAGAGGGGCTTAGGCACAGATACGCAGTATTTT.

The chain joins TRBV7-8 to TRBJ1-1, with D unclear. This CDR3 is built from 14 residues. Between the trimmed V and J ends, which lost 3 bases and 1 base, there was a span of 9 bases. The germline gives CDR1 SGHVS, CDR2 FQNEAQ. In DNA form, the CDR3 reads TGTGCCAGCAGCTTTCGGTTGCGGAACACTGAAGCTTTCTTT. This translates into CASSFRLRNTEAFF.

The chain couples TRBV3-1 (or the pseudogene TRBV3-2) to TRBJ1-1; the match to TRBD1 covers 9 bases. The CDR3 is 14 residues long. Looked up from germline, CDR1 is LGHDT and CDR2 is YNNKEL (reference sequence). V gave up 1 base and J gave up 3 bases; unmatched junction bases: 0. As DNA, the CDR3 is TGTGCCAGCAGCCAAGGACAGGGGGACACTGAAGCTTTCTTT. Translating it yields CASSQGQGDTEAFF.